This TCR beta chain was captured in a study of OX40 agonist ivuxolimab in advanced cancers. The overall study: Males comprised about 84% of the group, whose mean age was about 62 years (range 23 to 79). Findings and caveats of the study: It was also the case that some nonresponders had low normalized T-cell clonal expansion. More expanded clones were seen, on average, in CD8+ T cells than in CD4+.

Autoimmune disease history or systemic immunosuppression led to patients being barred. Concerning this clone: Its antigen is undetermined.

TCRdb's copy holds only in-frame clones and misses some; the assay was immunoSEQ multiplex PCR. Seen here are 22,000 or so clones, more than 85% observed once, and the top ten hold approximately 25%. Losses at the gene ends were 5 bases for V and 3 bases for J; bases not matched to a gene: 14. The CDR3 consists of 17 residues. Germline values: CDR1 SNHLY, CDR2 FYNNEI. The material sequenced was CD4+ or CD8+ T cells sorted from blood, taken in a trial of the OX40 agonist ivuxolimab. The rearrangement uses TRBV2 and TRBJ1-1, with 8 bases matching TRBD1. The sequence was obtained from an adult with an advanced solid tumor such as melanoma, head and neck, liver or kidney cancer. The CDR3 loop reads CASSSPLFGQGDTEAFF. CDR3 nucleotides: TGTGCCAGCAGTTCGCCGCTATTTGGACAGGGAGACACTGAAGCTTTCTTT. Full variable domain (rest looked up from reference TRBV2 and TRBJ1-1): EPEVTQTPSHQVTQMGQEVILRCVPISNHLYFYWYRQILGQKVEFLVSFYNNEISEKSEIFDDQFSVERPDGSNFTLKIRSTKLEDSAMYFCASSSPLFGQGDTEAFFGQGTRLTVV.